This TCR beta chain comes out of a study of T cell responses to AZD1222 COVID-19 vaccine. Germline V lookup: CDR1 SGHAT, CDR2 FQNNGV. The V gene lost 5 bases and the J gene lost 0 bases, with 7 bases spanning the gap. The CDR3 loop spans 13 amino acids. Only in-frame clones appear in the TCRdb table, and some are missing; sequencing was by immunoSEQ multiplex PCR. Of some 140,000 clones in the sample, 80% to 95% were seen once. This clonotype originated in an adult in good health. This chain joins TRBV11-2 and TRBJ2-5; D is perhaps TRBD1 (6 bases). The material sequenced was peripheral blood, taken on day 0 of AZD1222 vaccination. CDR3 DNA: TGTGCCAGCAGCCGGGACAACCAAGAGACCCAGTACTTC. It codes for CASSRDNQETQYF.